One T cell receptor beta chain is described in this entry. Treatment described: about 20 received Ad26.COV2.S at low or high dose, single or two shots; roughly five received placebo; per-sample allocation not given. Day 63 after the first injection of vaccine or placebo was the sampling time. This entry comes from a study of Ad26.COV2.S vaccination and SARS-CoV-2 variants. The length of the CDR3 is 19 residues. V was pared by 4 bases and J by 0 bases, with 12 bases of the junction left unmatched. The germline gives CDR1 SGHNT, CDR2 YYREEE (reference sequence). Assay: immunoSEQ multiplex PCR; the TCRdb copy retains only in-frame clones and omits some. The sample consists of fewer than 500,000 clones, about 92% of them appearing once.

This material consisted of peripheral blood, taken in a trial of Ad26.COV2.S vaccine versus placebo. This rearrangement joins TRBV5-4 to TRBJ2-6; 8 nucleotides agree with TRBD2. This clonotype was sampled from a person between 18 and 65 years old who received the Ad26.COV2.S COVID-19 vaccine or a placebo. The CDR3 region is CASSGPGQTSDSGANVLTF. The DNA for the CDR3 is TGTGCCAGCAGCGGCCCCGGACAGACTAGCGACTCTGGGGCCAACGTCCTGACTTTC.